These T cell receptor beta chains were read from a single sample in a study of T cell responses to AZD1222 COVID-19 vaccine. TCRdb keeps only in-frame clones here, not all; method: immunoSEQ multiplex PCR. The table includes fewer than 150,000 clones, 88% detected once. Here the sequenced sample was peripheral blood, taken on day 0 of AZD1222 vaccination. The source of these receptors is an adult in good health. CDR3s include the opening cysteine and the closing phenylalanine or tryptophan. D genes are given only for firm matches. Size is stated for part of the rows, as once, few or many counts, or as a class when the clone is expanded.

CDR3 length,J gene,D gene,clone size,V gene,CDR3 DNA,CDR3 protein
12,TRBJ1-4,.,.,TRBV2,TGTGCCAGCACCCCCTCCTATGAAAAACTGTTTTTT,CASTPSYEKLFF
12,TRBJ2-1,.,.,TRBV12-5,TGTGCTAGTGGTTTGGTCCGGGACCCCGAATTCTTC,CASGLVRDPEFF
15,TRBJ2-7,.,.,TRBV19,TGTGCCAGTAGTATCGGGCCGGGAGTCGTTTACGAGCAGTACTTC,CASSIGPGVVYEQYF
12,TRBJ2-7,.,once,TRBV6-5,TGTGCCAGCGGGAGGTTGATCCACGAGCAGTACTTC,CASGRLIHEQYF
14,TRBJ2-1,TRBD1,.,TRBV5-8,TGTGCCAGCAGCTTGAGGACAGGGGACAGTGAGCAGTTCTTC,CASSLRTGDSEQFF
15,TRBJ1-1,.,.,TRBV10-3,TGTGCCATCAGGGACGGACAGTTTCCGGACACTGAAGCTTTCTTT,CAIRDGQFPDTEAFF
14,TRBJ1-5,.,.,TRBV30,TGTGCCTGGAGCACCGGGACATATGATCAGCCCCAGCATTTT,CAWSTGTYDQPQHF
12,TRBJ1-1,.,.,TRBV25-1,TGTGCCAGCAGTGATTTGACAGCTGAAGCTTTCTTT,CASSDLTAEAFF
14,TRBJ2-2,.,.,TRBV6-5,TGTGCCAGCAGAGAGGGGGTTTTGAGCCGGGAGCTGTTTTTT,CASREGVLSRELFF
13,TRBJ1-2,.,.,TRBV12-3/TRBV12-4,TGTGCCAGCAGTTTATACACTGGTAATGGCTACACCTTC,CASSLYTGNGYTF
15,TRBJ1-4,.,.,TRBV19,TGTGCCAGTAGTAGAGAGGGCGCCCGGAATGGGAAACTGTTTTTT,CASSREGARNGKLFF